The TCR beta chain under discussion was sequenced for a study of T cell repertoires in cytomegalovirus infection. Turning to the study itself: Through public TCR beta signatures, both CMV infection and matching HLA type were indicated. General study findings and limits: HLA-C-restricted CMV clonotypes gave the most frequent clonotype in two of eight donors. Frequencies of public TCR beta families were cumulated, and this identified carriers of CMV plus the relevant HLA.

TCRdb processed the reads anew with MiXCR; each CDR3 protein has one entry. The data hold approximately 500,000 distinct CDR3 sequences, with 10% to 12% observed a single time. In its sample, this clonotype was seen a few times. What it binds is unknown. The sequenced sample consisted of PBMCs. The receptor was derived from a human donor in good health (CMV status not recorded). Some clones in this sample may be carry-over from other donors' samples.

CDR3 coding DNA: TGCAGCGTTGGGTTAATAGCGGGGCGTGGGACCTACGAGCAGTACTTC. It codes for CSVGLIAGRGTYEQYF. The J gene is TRBJ2-7, the V gene TRBV29-1; TRBD2 matches 8 bases. With V trimmed by 4 bases and J by 2 bases, 13 bases remained unmatched. The CDR3 spans 16 residues. In germline, CDR1 is SQVTM, CDR2 ANQGSEA.